Sequencing of this T cell receptor beta chain was carried out in a study of response to subunit inactivated influenza vaccine. Study-wide points: With each seasonal influenza vaccination, the authors suggested, few new T cells are recruited.

This clonotype came up a few times. Its cognate antigen is unknown. The V and J ends lost 5 bases and 7 bases, in that order; junction bases with no gene match: 15. The CDR3 has 17 residues. From germline, CDR1 is SGHVS and CDR2 FQNEAQ. TCRdb fed the RT-PCR reads into MiXCR, producing one record per CDR3 protein. The sample records hundreds of thousands of distinct CDR3 sequences, 6.5% to 8% being singletons. The receptor was isolated from a man between 50 and 75 years old who received an inactivated influenza vaccine. The specimen comprised PBMCs from blood, sampled roughly 24 months after vaccination. The chain has TRBV7-8 and TRBJ2-1; 9 positions agree with TRBD2. CDR3 coding DNA: TGTGCCAGCAGCCAAGGGGTCGGCGGGAGGGCCGGGAATGAGCAGTTCTTC. Residues: CASSQGVGGRAGNEQFF.